This TCR beta chain was captured in a study of OX40 agonist ivuxolimab in advanced cancers. As concerns this clone: Its specificity is unknown. The sample carries other DNA sequences with the same CDR3.

There are 15 residues in the CDR3. The J segment lost 8 bases and the V segment lost 0 bases, leaving 7 bases of the junction unmatched. Germline CDR1 is SGHRS and CDR2 is YFSETQ. Study-level points and caveats: Antigens targeted by the expanded peripheral T cells were not determined. CD8+ T cells (on average) carried more expanded clones than CD4+ T cells.

Repertoires were generated with immunoSEQ multiplex PCR, while TCRdb's copy carries only in-frame clones and drops some. The sample has tens of thousands of clones, around four fifths seen once. Sequenced here: CD4+ or CD8+ T cells sorted from blood, sampled in a trial of the OX40 agonist ivuxolimab. The chain has TRBV5-1 and TRBJ1-3; TRBD1 agrees at 8 bases. This TCR was recovered from an adult with an advanced solid tumor such as melanoma, head and neck, liver or kidney cancer. The CDR3 spells CASSLEQGGRDTIYF. The CDR3 DNA reads TGCGCCAGCAGCTTGGAACAGGGGGGGCGGGACACCATATATTTT.